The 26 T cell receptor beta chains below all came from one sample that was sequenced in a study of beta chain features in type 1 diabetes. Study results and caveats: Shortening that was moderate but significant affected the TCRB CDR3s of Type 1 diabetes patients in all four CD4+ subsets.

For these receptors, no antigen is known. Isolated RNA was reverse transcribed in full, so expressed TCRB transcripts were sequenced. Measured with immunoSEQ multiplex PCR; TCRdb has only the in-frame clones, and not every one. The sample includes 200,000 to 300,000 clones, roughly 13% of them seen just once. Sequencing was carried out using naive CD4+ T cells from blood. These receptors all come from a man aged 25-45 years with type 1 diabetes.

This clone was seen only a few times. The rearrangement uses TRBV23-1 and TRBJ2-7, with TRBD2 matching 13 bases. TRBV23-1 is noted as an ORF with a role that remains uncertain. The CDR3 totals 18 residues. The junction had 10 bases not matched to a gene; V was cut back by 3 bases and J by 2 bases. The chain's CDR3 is CASSHPGLAGVLTYEQYF. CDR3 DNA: TGCGCCAGCAGTCACCCCGGACTAGCGGGAGTTTTAACCTACGAGCAGTACTTC.

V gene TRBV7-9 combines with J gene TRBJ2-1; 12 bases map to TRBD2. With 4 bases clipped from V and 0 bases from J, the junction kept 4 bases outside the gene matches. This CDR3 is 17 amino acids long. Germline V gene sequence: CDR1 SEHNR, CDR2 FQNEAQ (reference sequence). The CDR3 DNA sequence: TGTGCCAGCAGCTCCCGGACTAGCGGGGCCTCCTACAATGAGCAGTTCTTC. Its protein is CASSSRTSGASYNEQFF.

The CDR3 sequence: CASSSQGYGYTF. DNA of the CDR3: TGTGCCAGCAGTTCCCAGGGCTATGGCTACACCTTC. The rearrangement joins TRBV27 to TRBJ1-2; D may be TRBD1 (5 bases). Looked up from germline, CDR1 is MNHEY and CDR2 is SMNVEV (reference sequence). This CDR3 has 12 residues. The ends were cut back, 4 bases at V and 4 bases at J, with 7 bases in the middle.

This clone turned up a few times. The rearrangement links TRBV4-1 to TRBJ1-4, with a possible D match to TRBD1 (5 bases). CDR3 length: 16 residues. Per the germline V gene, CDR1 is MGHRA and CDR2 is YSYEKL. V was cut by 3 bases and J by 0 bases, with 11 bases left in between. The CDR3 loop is CASSQGQGPTNEKLFF. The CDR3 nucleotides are TGCGCCAGCAGCCAGGGGCAAGGTCCAACTAATGAAAAACTGTTTTTT.

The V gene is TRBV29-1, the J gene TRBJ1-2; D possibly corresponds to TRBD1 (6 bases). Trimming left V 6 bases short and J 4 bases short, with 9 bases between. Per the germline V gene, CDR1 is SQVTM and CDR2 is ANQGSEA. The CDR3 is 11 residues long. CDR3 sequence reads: CSVGQVYGYTF. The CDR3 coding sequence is TGCAGCGTGGGACAAGTCTATGGCTACACCTTC.

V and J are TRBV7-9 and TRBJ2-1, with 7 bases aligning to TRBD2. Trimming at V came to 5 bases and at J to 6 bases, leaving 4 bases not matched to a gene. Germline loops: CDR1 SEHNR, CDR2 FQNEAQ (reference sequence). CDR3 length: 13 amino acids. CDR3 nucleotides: TGTGCCAGCAGCGCGACTAGCATCAATGAGCAGTTCTTC. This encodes CASSATSINEQFF.

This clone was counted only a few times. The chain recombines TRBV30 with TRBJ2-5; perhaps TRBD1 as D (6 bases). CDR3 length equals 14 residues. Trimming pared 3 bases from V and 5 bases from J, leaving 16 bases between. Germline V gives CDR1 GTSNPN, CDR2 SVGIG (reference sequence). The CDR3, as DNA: TGTGCCTGGAGCCCGGGACATAAACGGGAGACCCAGTACTTC. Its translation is CAWSPGHKRETQYF.

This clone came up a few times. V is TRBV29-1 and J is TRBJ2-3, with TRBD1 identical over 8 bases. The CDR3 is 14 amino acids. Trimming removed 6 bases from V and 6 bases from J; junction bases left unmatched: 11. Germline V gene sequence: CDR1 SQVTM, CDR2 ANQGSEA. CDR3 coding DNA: TGCAGCGTCCTAGGGGCGACAGGGGAGGATACGCAGTATTTT. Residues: CSVLGATGEDTQYF.

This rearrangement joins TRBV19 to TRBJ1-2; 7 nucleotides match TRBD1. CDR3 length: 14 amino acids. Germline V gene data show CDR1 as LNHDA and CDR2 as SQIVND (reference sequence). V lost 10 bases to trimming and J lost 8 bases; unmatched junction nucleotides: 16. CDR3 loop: CATASVDRDGGYTF. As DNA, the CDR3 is TGTGCCACCGCCTCCGTAGACAGGGATGGAGGCTACACCTTC.

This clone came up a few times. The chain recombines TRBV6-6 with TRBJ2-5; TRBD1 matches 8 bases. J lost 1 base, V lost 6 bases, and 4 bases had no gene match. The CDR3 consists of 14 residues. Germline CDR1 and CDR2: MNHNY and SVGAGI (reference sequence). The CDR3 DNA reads TGTGCCAGCAGCCCACAGGGGGGCCAAGAGACCCAGTACTTC. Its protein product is CASSPQGGQETQYF.

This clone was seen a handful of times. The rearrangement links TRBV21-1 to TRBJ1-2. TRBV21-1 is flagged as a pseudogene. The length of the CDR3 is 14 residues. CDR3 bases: TGTGCCAGCAGCAAAGTCGGTACTTTCTATGGCTACACCTTC. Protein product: CASSKVGTFYGYTF.

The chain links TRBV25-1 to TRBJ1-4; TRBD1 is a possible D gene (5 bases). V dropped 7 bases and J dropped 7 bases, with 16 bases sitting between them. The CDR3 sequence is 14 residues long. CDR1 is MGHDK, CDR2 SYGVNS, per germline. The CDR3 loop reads CASTPGGDFEKLFF. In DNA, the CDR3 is TGTGCCAGCACCCCGGGGGGGGATTTTGAAAAACTGTTTTTT.

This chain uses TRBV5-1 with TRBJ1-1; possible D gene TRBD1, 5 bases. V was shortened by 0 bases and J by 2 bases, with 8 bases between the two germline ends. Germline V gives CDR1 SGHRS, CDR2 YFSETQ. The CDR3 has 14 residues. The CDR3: CASSLEQGNTEAFF. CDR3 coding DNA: TGCGCCAGCAGCTTGGAGCAGGGAAACACTGAAGCTTTCTTT.

CDR3 nucleotides: TGTGCCAGCAGTGAACGGGGTGAAAAACTGTTTTTT. This codes for CASSERGEKLFF. The V call is TRBV6-1, the J call TRBJ1-4; D gene uncertain. Looked up from germline, CDR1 is MNHNS and CDR2 is SASEGT. The CDR3 length is 12 residues. V dropped 2 bases and J dropped 7 bases, with 5 bases sitting between them.

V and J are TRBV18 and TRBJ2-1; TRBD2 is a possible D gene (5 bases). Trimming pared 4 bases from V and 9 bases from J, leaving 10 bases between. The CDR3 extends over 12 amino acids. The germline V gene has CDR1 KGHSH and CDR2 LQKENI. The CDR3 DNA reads TGTGCCAGCTCACTTGGGGAGTTTGAGCAGTTCTTC. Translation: CASSLGEFEQFF.

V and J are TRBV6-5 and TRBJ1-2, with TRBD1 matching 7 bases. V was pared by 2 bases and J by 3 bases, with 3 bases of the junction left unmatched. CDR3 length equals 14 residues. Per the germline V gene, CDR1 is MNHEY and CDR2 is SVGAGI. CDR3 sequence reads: CASSYLGQDYGYTF. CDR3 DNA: TGTGCCAGCAGTTACCTTGGACAGGACTATGGCTACACCTTC.

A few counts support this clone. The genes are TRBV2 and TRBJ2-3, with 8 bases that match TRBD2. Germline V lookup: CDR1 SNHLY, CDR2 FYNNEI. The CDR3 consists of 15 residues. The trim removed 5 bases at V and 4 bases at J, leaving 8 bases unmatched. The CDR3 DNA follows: TGTGCCAGCAGTATAGGACTAGCAGCGTCAGATACGCAGTATTTT. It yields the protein CASSIGLAASDTQYF.

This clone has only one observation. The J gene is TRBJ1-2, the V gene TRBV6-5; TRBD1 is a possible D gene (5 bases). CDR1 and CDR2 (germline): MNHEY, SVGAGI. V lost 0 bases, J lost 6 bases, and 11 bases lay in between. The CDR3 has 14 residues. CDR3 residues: CASSYSGGLNGYTF. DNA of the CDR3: TGTGCCAGCAGTTACTCGGGGGGGTTGAATGGCTACACCTTC.

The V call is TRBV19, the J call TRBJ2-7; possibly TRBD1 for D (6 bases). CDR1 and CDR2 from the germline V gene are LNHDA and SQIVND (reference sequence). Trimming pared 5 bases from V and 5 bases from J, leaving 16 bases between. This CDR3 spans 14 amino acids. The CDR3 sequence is CASSVDSGPNEQYF. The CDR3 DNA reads TGTGCCAGTAGTGTGGACAGCGGTCCCAACGAGCAGTACTTC.

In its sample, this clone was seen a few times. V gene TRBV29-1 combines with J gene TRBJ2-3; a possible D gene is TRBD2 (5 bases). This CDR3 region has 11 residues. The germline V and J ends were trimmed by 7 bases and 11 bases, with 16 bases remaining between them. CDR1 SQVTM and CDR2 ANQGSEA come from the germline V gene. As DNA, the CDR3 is TGCAGCGCCGAGGGCCCGAGGAGGCAGTATTTT. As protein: CSAEGPRRQYF.

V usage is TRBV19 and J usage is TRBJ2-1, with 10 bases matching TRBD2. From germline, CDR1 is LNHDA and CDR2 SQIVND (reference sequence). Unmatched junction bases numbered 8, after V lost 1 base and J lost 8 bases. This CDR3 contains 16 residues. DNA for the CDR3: TGTGCCAGTAGTATAGTATCTAGCGGGGGCCCCGATGAGCAGTTCTTC. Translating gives CASSIVSSGGPDEQFF. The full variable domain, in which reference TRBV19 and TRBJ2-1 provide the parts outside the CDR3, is DGGITQSPKYLFRKEGQNVTLSCEQNLNHDAMYWYRQDPGQGLRLIYYSQIVNDFQKGDIAEGYSVSREKKESFPLTVTSAQKNPTAFYLCASSIVSSGGPDEQFFGPGTRLTVL.

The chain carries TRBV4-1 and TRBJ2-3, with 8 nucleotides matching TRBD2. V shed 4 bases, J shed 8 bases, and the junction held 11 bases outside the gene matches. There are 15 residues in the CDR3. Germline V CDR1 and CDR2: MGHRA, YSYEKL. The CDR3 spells CASSRTSWGAGTQYF. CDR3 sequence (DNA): TGCGCCAGCAGCCGGACTAGCTGGGGGGCTGGTACGCAGTATTTT.

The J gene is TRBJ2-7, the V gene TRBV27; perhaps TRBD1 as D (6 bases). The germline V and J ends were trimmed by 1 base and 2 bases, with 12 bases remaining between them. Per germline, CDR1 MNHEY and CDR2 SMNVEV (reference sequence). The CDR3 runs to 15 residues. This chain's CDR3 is CASSLWGQETYEQYF. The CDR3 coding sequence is TGTGCCAGCAGTTTATGGGGGCAGGAGACCTACGAGCAGTACTTC.

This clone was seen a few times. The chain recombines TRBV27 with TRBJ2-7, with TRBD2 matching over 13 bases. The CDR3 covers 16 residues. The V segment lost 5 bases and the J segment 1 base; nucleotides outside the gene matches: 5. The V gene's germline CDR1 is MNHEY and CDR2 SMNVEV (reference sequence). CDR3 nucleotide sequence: TGTGCCAGCAGTCGGCAGGGACTAGCGGGGTCCTACGAGCAGTACTTC. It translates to CASSRQGLAGSYEQYF.

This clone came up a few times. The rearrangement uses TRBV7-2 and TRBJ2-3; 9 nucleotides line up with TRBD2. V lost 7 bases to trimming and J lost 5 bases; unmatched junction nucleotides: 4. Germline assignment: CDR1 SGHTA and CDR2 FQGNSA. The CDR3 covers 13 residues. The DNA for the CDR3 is TGTGCCAGCACTAGCGGGGTTCGAGATACGCAGTATTTT. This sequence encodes CASTSGVRDTQYF.

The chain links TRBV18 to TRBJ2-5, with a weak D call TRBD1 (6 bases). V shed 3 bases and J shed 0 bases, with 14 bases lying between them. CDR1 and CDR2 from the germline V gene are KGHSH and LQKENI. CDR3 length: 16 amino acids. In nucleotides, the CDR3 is TGTGCCAGCTCACCGATGGCCAGGGGAAACCAAGAGACCCAGTACTTC. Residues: CASSPMARGNQETQYF.